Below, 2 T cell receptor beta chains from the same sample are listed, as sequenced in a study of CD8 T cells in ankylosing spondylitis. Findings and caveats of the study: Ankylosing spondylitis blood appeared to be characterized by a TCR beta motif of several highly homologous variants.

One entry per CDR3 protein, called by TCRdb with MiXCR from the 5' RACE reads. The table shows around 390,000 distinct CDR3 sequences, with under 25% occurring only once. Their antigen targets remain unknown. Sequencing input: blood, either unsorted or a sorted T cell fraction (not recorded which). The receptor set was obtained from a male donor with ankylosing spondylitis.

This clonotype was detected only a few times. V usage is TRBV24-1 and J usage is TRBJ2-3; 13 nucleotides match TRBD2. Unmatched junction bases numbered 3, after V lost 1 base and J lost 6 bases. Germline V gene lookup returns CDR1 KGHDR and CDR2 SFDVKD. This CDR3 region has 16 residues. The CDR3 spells CATSDFETSGRDTQYF. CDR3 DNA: TGTGCCACCAGTGATTTTGAGACTAGCGGGAGGGATACGCAGTATTTT.

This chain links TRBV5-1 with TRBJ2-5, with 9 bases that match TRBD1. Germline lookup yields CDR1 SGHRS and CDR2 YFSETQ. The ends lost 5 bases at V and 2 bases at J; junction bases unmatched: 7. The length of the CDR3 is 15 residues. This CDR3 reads CASSSGQGRQETQYF. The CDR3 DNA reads TGCGCCAGCAGTTCGGGACAGGGCCGTCAAGAGACCCAGTACTTC.